Sequencing of this T cell receptor (beta chain) was carried out in a study of blood T cells in healthy people across ages. This clonotype occurred a few times. Antigen specificity is unknown. Study-wide findings and caveats: Among T cells, TCR beta diversity per million cells dropped roughly linearly as age rose. It was not known whether donors were CMV positive (a possible confounder of expanded clonotype changes). Unsorted PBMC material precluded a definitive naive versus antigen-experienced comparison.

A second PCR, run for roughly 7 to 11 cycles, used a sample-barcoded 5' primer plus a J-beta primer mix. One entry per CDR3 protein, called by TCRdb with MiXCR from the 5' RACE reads. Counted here are over 1,500,000 distinct CDR3 sequences, approximately 40% occurring once; the ten biggest clones make up more than 20%. In germline, CDR1 is SGHTA, CDR2 FQGTGA. The CDR3 totals 16 residues. The V end was cut by 6 bases, the J end by 2 bases, with 18 bases between. Peripheral blood, 9.5 to 10 milliliters per donor, was collected. J is TRBJ2-3 and V is TRBV7-3; the D gene could be TRBD1 or TRBD2 (5 bases each). This TCR came from a human donor in good health. The sequenced material came from blood. The CDR3 DNA reads TGTGCCAGCAGTCGTGAGGGGCGGGCACCCACAGATACGCAGTATTTT. It codes for CASSREGRAPTDTQYF. Full variable domain (rest looked up from reference TRBV7-3 and TRBJ2-3): GAGVSQTPSNKVTEKGKYVELRCDPISGHTALYWYRQSLGQGPEFLIYFQGTGAADDSGLPNDRFFAVRPEGSVSTLKIQRTERGDSAVYLCASSREGRAPTDTQYFGPGTRLTVL.